What follows describes a single T cell receptor beta chain. Using immunoSEQ multiplex PCR, the repertoire was profiled, and TCRdb retains in-frame clones only, with some absent. Among hundreds of thousands of clones listed, around 92% were seen once. V was clipped by 4 bases and J by 2 bases; unmatched bases: 6. Germline loops: CDR1 GTSNPN, CDR2 SVGIG (reference sequence). CDR3 size: 16 residues. The data were taken from a study of shared clonotypes between healthy human individuals. CD45RO-negative, CCR7-positively selected cells formed the naive CD8 fraction, excluding terminally differentiated effector memory CD45RA+ cells.

The receptor was isolated from a man aged 30-40 years in good health. Sequencing was carried out using naive CD8+ T cells sorted from blood. The chain links TRBV30 to TRBJ2-1; TRBD2 aligns across 12 bases. CDR3 sequence: CAWTSGRASTYNEQFF. The CDR3 DNA is TGTGCCTGGACTAGCGGGAGGGCCTCGACCTACAATGAGCAGTTCTTC.